These 10 T cell receptor beta chains came from one sample sequenced in a study of high-grade serous ovarian cancer treatment subgroups (dated by TCRdb to the early 2020s). Preparation of the library involved the immunoSEQ multiplex PCR assay. In TCRdb, the immuneACCESS table is reduced to in-frame sequences with V and J assigned. These tables do not hold every clone; where another copy was compared, an unresolved V gene accounts for under half, and the others remain unexplained. This sample gives roughly 9,000 clones in total; 88% of them show up just once. The ten largest make up approximately 1.5% of the sample. The tumor samples were collected prior to definitive surgery or chemotherapy. Sequenced input: tumor tissue. Receptors were obtained from a human donor with high-grade serous ovarian cancer.

The chain links TRBV27 to TRBJ2-7; perhaps TRBD2 as D (6 bases). Germline CDR1 is MNHEY and CDR2 is SMNVEV (reference sequence). The V gene lost 6 bases and the J gene lost 4 bases, with 19 bases spanning the gap. The CDR3 loop spans 15 amino acids. The CDR3 is CASRGLWRDRYEQYF. The CDR3 bases are TGTGCCAGCAGAGGACTATGGAGGGACCGATACGAGCAGTACTTC.

CDR3 protein: CASSEAGANEQFF. The CDR3 bases are TGTGCCAGCAGTGAAGCGGGCGCAAATGAGCAGTTCTTC. The chain uses TRBV2 and TRBJ2-1; D call uncertain. This CDR3 region has 13 residues. The V and J ends lost 0 bases and 7 bases respectively, with 7 bases between them. Germline V gives CDR1 SNHLY, CDR2 FYNNEI.

The chain couples TRBV5-1 to TRBJ2-5; 7 bases are shared with TRBD1. The CDR3 extends over 15 amino acids. V was clipped by 4 bases and J by 7 bases; unmatched bases: 13. Germline V gene lookup returns CDR1 SGHRS and CDR2 YFSETQ. The CDR3 sequence is CASSLGAPDRVTQYF. The CDR3 region has the DNA TGCGCCAGCAGCCTGGGGGCCCCCGACAGGGTGACCCAGTACTTC.

The rearrangement uses TRBV4-2 and TRBJ2-1; D unclear. V lost 1 base, J lost 7 bases, and 14 bases lay in between. Germline values: CDR1 LGHNA, CDR2 YNFKEQ. This CDR3 comprises 15 residues. In nucleotides, the CDR3 is TGTGCCAGCAGCCAAGGACCCACGGAGTGGAATGAGCAGTTCTTC. It translates to CASSQGPTEWNEQFF.

The V call is TRBV28, the J call TRBJ1-5; no clear D. The CDR3 spans 13 residues. V lost 6 bases and J 9 bases, leaving 15 bases between the germline ends. From germline, CDR1 is MDHEN and CDR2 SYDVKM. The CDR3: CASSLAGLPPQHF. For the CDR3, the DNA is TGTGCCAGCAGCCTGGCCGGACTCCCGCCCCAGCATTTT.

The chain uses TRBV30 and TRBJ1-1; tentatively, D is TRBD1 (5 bases). The CDR3 consists of 12 residues. In germline, CDR1 is GTSNPN, CDR2 SVGIG (reference sequence). Deletions cut 5 bases from V and 4 bases from J, with 11 bases between. CDR3 in DNA: TGTGCCTGGGCCAGGGTAGCCACTGAAGCTTTCTTT. This translates into CAWARVATEAFF.

This sequence joins TRBV2 and TRBJ1-2; the D gene is possibly TRBD1 (5 bases). The ends were cut back, 0 bases at V and 3 bases at J, with 11 bases in the middle. The CDR3 is 15 amino acids. Germline CDR1 SNHLY, CDR2 FYNNEI. The DNA of the CDR3 is TGTGCCAGCAGTGAAGCCCAGGGTTTGTACTATGGCTACACCTTC. Translation gives CASSEAQGLYYGYTF. Variable domain in full (rest from reference TRBV2 and TRBJ1-2): EPEVTQTPSHQVTQMGQEVILRCVPISNHLYFYWYRQILGQKVEFLVSFYNNEISEKSEIFDDQFSVERPDGSNFTLKIRSTKLEDSAMYFCASSEAQGLYYGYTFGSGTRLTVV.

J is TRBJ1-3 and V is TRBV2, with D unclear. Trimming cost V 1 base and J 0 bases, with 7 bases left between them. The CDR3 loop spans 15 amino acids. Germline CDR1 SNHLY, CDR2 FYNNEI. For the CDR3, the DNA is TGTGCCAGCAGTGAAGATGCGAGCTCTGGAAACACCATATATTTT. It is translated as CASSEDASSGNTIYF.

This rearrangement joins TRBV7-6 to TRBJ2-7, with a possible D match to TRBD2 (5 bases). The CDR3 consists of 13 residues. Per the germline V gene, CDR1 is SGHVS and CDR2 is FNYEAQ. V dropped 0 bases and J dropped 7 bases, with 10 bases sitting between them. Written as DNA, the CDR3 is TGTGCCAGCAGCTTAGCGCCTGAGCGGGAGCAGTACTTC. Translated: CASSLAPEREQYF.

This clone appeared a single time. J is TRBJ2-7 and V is TRBV7-9; maybe TRBD1 (6 bases). Germline-derived CDR1 and CDR2 are SEHNR and FQNEAQ (reference sequence). The CDR3 is made up of 15 amino acids. The germline V and J ends were trimmed by 1 base and 1 base, with 11 bases remaining between them. CDR3 nucleotide sequence: TGTGCCAGCAGCTTAGAAGGCAGGGGATCCTACGAGCAGTACTTC. Its translation: CASSLEGRGSYEQYF. Full variable domain (remainder filled in from reference TRBV7-9 and TRBJ2-7): DTGVSQNPRHKITKRGQNVTFRCDPISEHNRLYWYRQTLGQGPEFLTYFQNEAQLEKSRLLSDRFSAERPKGSFSTLEIQRTEQGDSAMYLCASSLEGRGSYEQYFGPGTRLTVT.